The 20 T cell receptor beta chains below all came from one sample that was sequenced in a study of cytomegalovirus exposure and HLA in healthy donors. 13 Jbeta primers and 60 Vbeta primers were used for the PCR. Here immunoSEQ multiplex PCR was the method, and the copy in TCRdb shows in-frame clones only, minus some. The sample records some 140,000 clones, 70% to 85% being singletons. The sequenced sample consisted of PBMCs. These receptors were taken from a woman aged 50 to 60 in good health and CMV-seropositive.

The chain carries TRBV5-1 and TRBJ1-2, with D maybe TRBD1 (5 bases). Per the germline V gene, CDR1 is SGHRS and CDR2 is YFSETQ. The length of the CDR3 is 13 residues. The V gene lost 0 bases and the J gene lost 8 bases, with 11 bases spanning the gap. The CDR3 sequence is CASSLGQGGGYTF. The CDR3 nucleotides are TGCGCCAGCAGCTTGGGGCAGGGTGGCGGCTACACCTTC.

CDR3 amino acids: CASGEGLDYGYTF. DNA of the CDR3: TGTGCCAGCGGGGAGGGGCTTGACTATGGCTACACCTTC. J is TRBJ1-2 and V is TRBV28; maybe TRBD1 (5 bases). V was pared by 8 bases and J by 3 bases, with 13 bases between. The CDR3 extends over 13 amino acids. Germline-derived CDR1 and CDR2 are MDHEN and SYDVKM.

The DNA for the CDR3 is TGTGCCAGCAGCCGCGGGGGGGTTTGGTACTTC. It is translated as CASSRGGVWYF. This chain uses TRBV28 with TRBJ2-4; 9 bases map to TRBD2. CDR3 length: 11 residues. CDR1 is MDHEN and CDR2 is SYDVKM in the germline V gene. J gave up 15 bases and V 6 bases, and 6 bases lay outside the gene matches.

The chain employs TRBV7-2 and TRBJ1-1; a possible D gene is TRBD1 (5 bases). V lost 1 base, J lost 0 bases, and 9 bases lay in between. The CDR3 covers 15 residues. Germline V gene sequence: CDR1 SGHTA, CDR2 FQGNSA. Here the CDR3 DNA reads TGTGCCAGCAGCTTAGGTGGGGGGATGAACACTGAAGCTTTCTTT. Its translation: CASSLGGGMNTEAFF.

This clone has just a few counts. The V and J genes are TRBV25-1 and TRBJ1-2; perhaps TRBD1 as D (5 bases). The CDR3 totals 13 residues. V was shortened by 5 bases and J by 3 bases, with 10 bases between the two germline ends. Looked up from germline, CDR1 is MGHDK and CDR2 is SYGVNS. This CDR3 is CASSKQGDYGYTF. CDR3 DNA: TGTGCCAGCAGTAAGCAGGGTGACTATGGCTACACCTTC.

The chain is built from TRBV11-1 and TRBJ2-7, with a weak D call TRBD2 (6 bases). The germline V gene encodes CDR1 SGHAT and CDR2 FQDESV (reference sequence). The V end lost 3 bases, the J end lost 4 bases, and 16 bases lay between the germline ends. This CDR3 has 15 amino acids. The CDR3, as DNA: TGTGCCAGCAGCTTGGGGACGACTAGGAGGTACGAGCAGTACTTC. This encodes CASSLGTTRRYEQYF.

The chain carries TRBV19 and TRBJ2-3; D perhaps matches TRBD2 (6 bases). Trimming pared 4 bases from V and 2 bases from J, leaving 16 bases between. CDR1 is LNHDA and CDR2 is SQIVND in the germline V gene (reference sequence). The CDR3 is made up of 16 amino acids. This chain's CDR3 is CASSTTGGMNTDTQYF. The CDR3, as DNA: TGTGCCAGTAGTACCACCGGAGGGATGAACACAGATACGCAGTATTTT. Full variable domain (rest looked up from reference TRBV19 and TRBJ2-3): DGGITQSPKYLFRKEGQNVTLSCEQNLNHDAMYWYRQDPGQGLRLIYYSQIVNDFQKGDIAEGYSVSREKKESFPLTVTSAQKNPTAFYLCASSTTGGMNTDTQYFGPGTRLTVL.

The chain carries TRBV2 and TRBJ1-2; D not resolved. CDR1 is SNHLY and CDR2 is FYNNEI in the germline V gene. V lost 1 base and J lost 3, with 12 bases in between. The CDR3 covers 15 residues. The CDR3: CASSEGRGLDYGYTF. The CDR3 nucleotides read TGTGCCAGCAGTGAAGGGCGGGGATTAGACTATGGCTACACCTTC.

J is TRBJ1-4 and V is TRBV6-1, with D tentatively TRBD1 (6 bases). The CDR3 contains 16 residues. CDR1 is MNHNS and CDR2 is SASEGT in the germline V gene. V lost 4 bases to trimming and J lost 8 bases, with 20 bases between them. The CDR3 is CASSGSGGRGNEKLFF. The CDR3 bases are TGTGCCAGCAGTGGGTCCGGGGGGCGGGGGAACGAAAAACTGTTTTTT.

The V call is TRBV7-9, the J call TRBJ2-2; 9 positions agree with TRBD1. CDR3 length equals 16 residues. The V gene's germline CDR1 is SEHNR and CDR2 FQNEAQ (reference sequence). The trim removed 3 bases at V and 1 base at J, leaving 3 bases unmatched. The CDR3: CASSFAGQGNTGELFF. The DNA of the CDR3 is TGTGCCAGCAGCTTTGCGGGACAGGGGAACACCGGGGAGCTGTTTTTT.

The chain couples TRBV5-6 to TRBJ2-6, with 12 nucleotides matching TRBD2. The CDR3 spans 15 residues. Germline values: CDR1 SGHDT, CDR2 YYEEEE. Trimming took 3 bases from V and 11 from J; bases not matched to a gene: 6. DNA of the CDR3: TGTGCCAGCAGCTCTAGCGGGGGGGCCTCGGACGTCCTGACTTTC. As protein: CASSSSGGASDVLTF.

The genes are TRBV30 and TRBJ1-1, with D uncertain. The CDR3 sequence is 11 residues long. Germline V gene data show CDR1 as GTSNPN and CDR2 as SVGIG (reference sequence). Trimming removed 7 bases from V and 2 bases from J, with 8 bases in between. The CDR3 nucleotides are TGTGCCTTGGAGGACAACACTGAAGCTTTCTTT. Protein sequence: CALEDNTEAFF.

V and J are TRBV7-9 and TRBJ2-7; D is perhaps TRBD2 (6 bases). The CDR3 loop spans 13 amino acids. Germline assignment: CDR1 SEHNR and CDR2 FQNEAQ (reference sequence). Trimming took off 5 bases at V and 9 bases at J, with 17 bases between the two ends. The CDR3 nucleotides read TGTGCCAGCAGCCCCACGCAGGGAGGAGCGCAGTACTTC. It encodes CASSPTQGGAQYF. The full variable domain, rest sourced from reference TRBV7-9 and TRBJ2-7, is DTGVSQNPRHKITKRGQNVTFRCDPISEHNRLYWYRQTLGQGPEFLTYFQNEAQLEKSRLLSDRFSAERPKGSFSTLEIQRTEQGDSAMYLCASSPTQGGAQYFGPGTRLTVT.

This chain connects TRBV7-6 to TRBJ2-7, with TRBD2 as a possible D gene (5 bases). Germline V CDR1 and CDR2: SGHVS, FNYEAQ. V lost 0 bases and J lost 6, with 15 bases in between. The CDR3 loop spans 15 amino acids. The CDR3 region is CASSLARGSLTEQYF. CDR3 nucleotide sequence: TGTGCCAGCAGCTTAGCGCGAGGGTCCCTCACCGAGCAGTACTTC.

The CDR3 loop is CASSLPGQGVYEQYF. In DNA form, the CDR3 reads TGTGCCAGCAGCTTACCGGGACAGGGGGTCTACGAGCAGTACTTC. The J gene is TRBJ2-7, the V gene TRBV7-2, with 11 bases fitting TRBD1. Germline V gene data show CDR1 as SGHTA and CDR2 as FQGNSA. With V trimmed by 2 bases and J by 3 bases, 3 bases remained unmatched. This CDR3 is built from 15 residues.

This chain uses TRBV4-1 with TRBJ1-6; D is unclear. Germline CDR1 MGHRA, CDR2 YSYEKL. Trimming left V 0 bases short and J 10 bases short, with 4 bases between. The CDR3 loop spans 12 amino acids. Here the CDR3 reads CASSQDTSPLHF. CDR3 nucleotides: TGCGCCAGCAGCCAAGACACATCACCCCTCCACTTT.

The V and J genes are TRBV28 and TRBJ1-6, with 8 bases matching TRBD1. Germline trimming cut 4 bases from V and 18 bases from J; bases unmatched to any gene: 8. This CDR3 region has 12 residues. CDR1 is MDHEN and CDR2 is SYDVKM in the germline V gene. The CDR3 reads CASSSHGTGYHF. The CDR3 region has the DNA TGTGCCAGCAGTTCTCACGGGACAGGCTACCACTTT.

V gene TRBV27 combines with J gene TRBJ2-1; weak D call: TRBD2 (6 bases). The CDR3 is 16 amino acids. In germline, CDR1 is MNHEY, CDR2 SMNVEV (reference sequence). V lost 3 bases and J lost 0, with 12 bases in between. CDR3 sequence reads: CASSFVGRSSYNEQFF. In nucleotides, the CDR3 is TGTGCCAGCAGTTTTGTGGGGAGGAGCTCCTACAATGAGCAGTTCTTC.

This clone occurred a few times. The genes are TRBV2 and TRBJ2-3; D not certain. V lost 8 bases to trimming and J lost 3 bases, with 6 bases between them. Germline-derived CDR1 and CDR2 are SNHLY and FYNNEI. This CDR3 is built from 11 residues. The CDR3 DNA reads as TGTGCCAGCCAAACTACAGATACGCAGTATTTT. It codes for CASQTTDTQYF.

The CDR3 loop is CASSQDNRGVYNEQFF. CDR3 in DNA: TGCGCCAGCAGCCAAGATAACCGGGGGGTTTACAATGAGCAGTTCTTC. The chain uses TRBV4-3 and TRBJ2-1; 7 bases line up with TRBD2. The ends lost 0 bases at V and 4 bases at J; junction bases unmatched: 6. The length of the CDR3 is 16 residues. Germline CDR1 LGHNA, CDR2 YSLEER.